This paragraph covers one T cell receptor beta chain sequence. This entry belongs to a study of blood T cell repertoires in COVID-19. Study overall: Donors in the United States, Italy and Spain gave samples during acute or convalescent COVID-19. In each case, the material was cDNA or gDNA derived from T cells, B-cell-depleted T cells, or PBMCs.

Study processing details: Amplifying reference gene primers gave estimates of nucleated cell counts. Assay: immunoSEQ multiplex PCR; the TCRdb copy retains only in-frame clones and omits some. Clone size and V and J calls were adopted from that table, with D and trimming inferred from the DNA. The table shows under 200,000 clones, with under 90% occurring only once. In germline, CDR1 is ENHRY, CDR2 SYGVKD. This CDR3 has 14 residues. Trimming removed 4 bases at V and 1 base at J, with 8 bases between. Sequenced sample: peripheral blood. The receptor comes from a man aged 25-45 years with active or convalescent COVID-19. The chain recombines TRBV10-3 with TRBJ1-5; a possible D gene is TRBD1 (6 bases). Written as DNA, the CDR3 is TGTGCCATCAGTGCAGGGGTGAGCAATCAGCCCCAGCATTTT. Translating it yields CAISAGVSNQPQHF.